One and the same sample provided the 26 T cell receptor beta chains below, sequenced in a study of T cell responses to AZD1222 COVID-19 vaccine. Sequencing was performed with immunoSEQ multiplex PCR; in TCRdb, only in-frame clones are kept and a portion is missing. The data hold 140,000 to 150,000 clones, with approximately 93% observed a single time. The sequencing used peripheral blood, collected on day 0 of AZD1222 vaccination. The receptors here all came from an adult in good health.

V usage is TRBV7-9 and J usage is TRBJ2-1; 8 bases match TRBD2. The CDR3 length is 15 residues. Germline V lookup: CDR1 SEHNR, CDR2 FQNEAQ (reference sequence). The J segment lost 4 bases and the V segment lost 4 bases, leaving 6 bases of the junction unmatched. CDR3 region: CASSSPGLDYNEQFF. DNA for the CDR3: TGTGCCAGCAGCTCACCGGGACTAGATTACAATGAGCAGTTCTTC. The full variable domain, in which reference TRBV7-9 and TRBJ2-1 provide the parts outside the CDR3, is DTGVSQNPRHKITKRGQNVTFRCDPISEHNRLYWYRQTLGQGPEFLTYFQNEAQLEKSRLLSDRFSAERPKGSFSTLEIQRTEQGDSAMYLCASSSPGLDYNEQFFGPGTRLTVL.

The chain links TRBV6-5 to TRBJ1-1; D is unclear. Looked up from germline, CDR1 is MNHEY and CDR2 is SVGAGI. V lost 4 bases and J lost 0, with 9 bases in between. The CDR3 totals 14 residues. The chain's CDR3 is CASSWSNMNTEAFF. The CDR3 coding sequence is TGTGCCAGCAGTTGGAGCAACATGAACACTGAAGCTTTCTTT.

V is TRBV5-1 and J is TRBJ2-1; 7 nucleotides match TRBD1. The CDR3 totals 14 residues. V was pared by 4 bases and J by 8 bases, with 9 bases of the junction left unmatched. The germline gives CDR1 SGHRS, CDR2 YFSETQ. CDR3 coding DNA: TGCGCCAGCAGCCCGGGACAGTTCCGCCATGAGCAGTTCTTC. It specifies CASSPGQFRHEQFF.

This chain links TRBV5-1 with TRBJ1-1; TRBD1 matches 9 bases. This CDR3 region has 16 residues. The J segment lost 4 bases and the V segment lost 1 base, leaving 8 bases of the junction unmatched. Germline V gene data show CDR1 as SGHRS and CDR2 as YFSETQ. The DNA for the CDR3 is TGCGCCAGCAGCTTGTGGGATACAGGGGGCAGCACTGAAGCTTTCTTT. Protein sequence: CASSLWDTGGSTEAFF.

V is TRBV19 and J is TRBJ1-6; no firm D call. The CDR3 is 13 residues long. Trimming took off 9 bases at V and 6 bases at J, with 12 bases between the two ends. The germline gives CDR1 LNHDA, CDR2 SQIVND (reference sequence). CDR3 DNA: TGTGCCAGCCGGGATCCCCTTAATTCACCCCTCCACTTT. The encoded protein is CASRDPLNSPLHF.

This clone is a singleton in its sample. This chain connects TRBV28 to TRBJ2-1, with 10 nucleotides matching TRBD2. Trimming at V came to 6 bases and at J to 0 bases, leaving 14 bases not matched to a gene. The CDR3 length is 19 residues. From germline, CDR1 is MDHEN and CDR2 SYDVKM. CDR3 loop: CASSPSGSRPPYSYNEQFF. The DNA of the CDR3 is TGTGCCAGCAGCCCTAGCGGGAGTAGGCCCCCATACTCCTACAATGAGCAGTTCTTC.

This chain connects TRBV7-2 to TRBJ1-6; D remains ambiguous. The CDR3 totals 15 residues. The ends were cut back, 5 bases at V and 1 base at J, with 9 bases in the middle. Per germline, CDR1 SGHTA and CDR2 FQGNSA. The CDR3: CASSLWGSYNSPLHF. DNA of the CDR3: TGTGCCAGCAGCCTCTGGGGTTCCTATAATTCACCCCTCCACTTT.

The V call is TRBV5-1, the J call TRBJ2-2, with D maybe TRBD1 (8 bases). V was pared by 4 bases and J by 4 bases, with 17 bases between. The CDR3 has 16 amino acids. CDR1 and CDR2 from the germline V gene are SGHRS and YFSETQ. CDR3 loop: CASSPAGQVRTGELFF. In nucleotides, the CDR3 is TGCGCCAGCAGCCCAGCGGGACAGGTACGCACCGGGGAGCTGTTTTTT.

The J gene is TRBJ2-1, the V gene TRBV11-2, with 10 bases that match TRBD2. The CDR3 runs 17 residues. Germline values: CDR1 SGHAT, CDR2 FQNNGV. V shed 7 bases and J 2 bases; nucleotides not matched to a gene: 11. CDR3: CASNEGLAVPAYNEQFF. CDR3 coding DNA: TGTGCCAGCAACGAAGGACTAGCGGTACCTGCCTACAATGAGCAGTTCTTC.

This sequence joins TRBV24-1 and TRBJ2-2; a possible D gene is TRBD1 (6 bases). The germline V gene has CDR1 KGHDR and CDR2 SFDVKD. Trimming took off 3 bases at V and 3 bases at J, with 13 bases between the two ends. The CDR3 covers 16 residues. The CDR3 DNA is TGTGCCACCAGTGATAATCACAGGGTGGACACCGGGGAGCTGTTTTTT. Protein product: CATSDNHRVDTGELFF.

The V and J genes are TRBV30 and TRBJ1-1; D might be TRBD1 (5 bases). Germline CDR1 GTSNPN, CDR2 SVGIG (reference sequence). V was trimmed by 2 bases and J by 8 bases, leaving 15 bases between them. This CDR3 contains 13 residues. The CDR3 region is CAWSRNRLSEAFF. The DNA of the CDR3 is TGTGCCTGGAGTCGAAACAGGCTATCCGAAGCTTTCTTT.

The CDR3 region has the DNA TGTGCCAGCATCGGGAGGATCTCTGAAGCTTTCTTT. Translation: CASIGRISEAFF. The chain carries TRBV25-1 and TRBJ1-1, with D uncertain. CDR1 is MGHDK and CDR2 is SYGVNS in the germline V gene. Trimming removed 7 bases at V and 6 bases at J, with 12 bases between. The CDR3 runs to 12 residues.

The rearrangement joins TRBV3-1 (or the pseudogene TRBV3-2) to TRBJ2-3; weak D call: TRBD2 (5 bases). This CDR3 has 15 residues. In germline, CDR1 is LGHDT, CDR2 YNNKEL (reference sequence). Trimming left V 6 bases short and J 0 bases short, with 13 bases between. The CDR3 region has the DNA TGTGCCAGCAGACGGAAAGCGGTTAGCACAGATACGCAGTATTTT. Protein sequence: CASRRKAVSTDTQYF.

Concerning this clone itself: The junction departs from germline at one end; a sequencing error may be responsible. CDR3 protein: CASTQRGRIYGYTF. The CDR3 coding sequence is TGTGCCAGCACCCAAAGGGGACGGATCTATGGCTACACCTTC. The V and J genes are TRBV14 and TRBJ1-2; D is possibly TRBD1 (5 bases). Per germline, CDR1 SGHDN and CDR2 FVKESK. The CDR3 consists of 14 residues.

The rearrangement links TRBV6-5 to TRBJ1-1, with a tentative D call TRBD1 (5 bases). CDR3 length: 14 residues. Trimming took off 7 bases at V and 3 bases at J, with 15 bases between the two ends. Germline V gene lookup returns CDR1 MNHEY and CDR2 SVGAGI. For the CDR3, the DNA is TGTGCCAGCAATGGATCTCCGGGGCACACTGAAGCTTTCTTT. It encodes CASNGSPGHTEAFF.

CDR3 in DNA: TGTGCCAGCAGTTGGAACCTAAATAGTGGTGCCGCCTACGAGCAGTACTTC. Its translation: CASSWNLNSGAAYEQYF. The chain recombines TRBV27 with TRBJ2-7; D is uncertain. Germline CDR1 and CDR2: MNHEY and SMNVEV (reference sequence). This CDR3 contains 17 residues. V lost 4 bases and J lost 2, with 21 bases in between.

Regarding this clone: The junction departs from the called germline gene at one end, perhaps through a read error. V gene TRBV10-3 combines with J gene TRBJ2-4; 11 bases are shared with TRBD2. CDR1 ENHRY and CDR2 SYGVKD come from the germline V gene. The CDR3 is made up of 14 amino acids. The CDR3: CAISEGIAGGLKEF. CDR3 DNA: TGTGCCATCAGTGAAGGAATAGCGGGAGGGCTCAAAGAGTTC.

This chain uses TRBV29-1 with TRBJ2-5; D not resolved. Germline V gives CDR1 SQVTM, CDR2 ANQGSEA. V dropped 7 bases and J dropped 2 bases, with 8 bases sitting between them. CDR3 length: 11 residues. CDR3 DNA: TGCAGCGCTCACGAACAAGAGACCCAGTACTTC. Amino acids: CSAHEQETQYF.

V usage is TRBV14 and J usage is TRBJ1-2; 12 nucleotides agree with TRBD1. Germline V CDR1 and CDR2: SGHDN, FVKESK. Trimming removed 4 bases from V and 7 bases from J; junction bases left unmatched: 16. This CDR3 spans 18 amino acids. The chain's CDR3 is CASSPPRRDRGLRGGYTF. The CDR3, as DNA: TGTGCCAGCAGCCCCCCTAGGAGGGACAGGGGGCTACGGGGTGGCTACACCTTC. The variable domain in full, completed from reference TRBV14 and TRBJ1-2, reads EAGVTQFPSHSVIEKGQTVTLRCDPISGHDNLYWYRRVMGKEIKFLLHFVKESKQDESGMPNNRFLAERTGGTYSTLKVQPAELEDSGVYFCASSPPRRDRGLRGGYTFGSGTRLTVV.

This clone was observed a single time. The rearrangement links TRBV9 to TRBJ1-1, with a possible D match to TRBD1 (6 bases). The CDR3 loop spans 15 amino acids. Germline CDR1 is SGDLS and CDR2 is YYNGEE. The V end lost 3 bases, the J end lost 1 base, and 13 bases lay between the germline ends. The DNA for the CDR3 is TGTGCCAGCAGCGCTGGGGGCAGTAGGAACACTGAAGCTTTCTTT. Its translation is CASSAGGSRNTEAFF.

Comment on this clone: At the DNA level, this CDR3 is encoded by other sequences in the same sample as well. The V gene is TRBV5-1, the J gene TRBJ2-7; 7 bases match TRBD1. The ends lost 0 bases at V and 1 base at J; junction bases unmatched: 1. Germline-derived CDR1 and CDR2 are SGHRS and YFSETQ. The CDR3 contains 14 residues. CDR3 nucleotides: TGCGCCAGCAGCTTGGGACAGGGATCCTACGAGCAGTACTTC. Its translation: CASSLGQGSYEQYF. The full variable domain, its missing parts supplied by reference TRBV5-1 and TRBJ2-7, is KAGVTQTPRYLIKTRGQQVTLSCSPISGHRSVSWYQQTPGQGLQFLFEYFSETQRNKGNFPGRFSGRQFSNSRSEMNVSTLELGDSALYLCASSLGQGSYEQYFGPGTRLTVT.

The chain links TRBV27 to TRBJ1-6, with no clear D. The germline CDR1 and CDR2 sequences are MNHEY and SMNVEV (reference sequence). The CDR3 covers 12 residues. Trimming stripped 3 bases from V and 5 bases from J, with 2 bases between. The CDR3 is CASSFHNSPLHF. Written as DNA, the CDR3 is TGTGCCAGCAGTTTTCATAATTCACCCCTCCACTTT.

V gene TRBV30 combines with J gene TRBJ1-2; D not resolved. Germline V gene lookup returns CDR1 GTSNPN and CDR2 SVGIG (reference sequence). The V end lost 2 bases, the J end lost 4 bases, and 8 bases lay between the germline ends. CDR3 length: 12 residues. The CDR3 spells CAWSYSLYGYTF. In nucleotides, the CDR3 is TGTGCCTGGAGTTATAGCCTCTATGGCTACACCTTC.

With regard to this clone: The sample has other DNA sequences that encode this CDR3 too. The J gene is TRBJ1-6, the V gene TRBV5-1; possible D gene TRBD1, 6 bases. The CDR3 is 12 amino acids. Between the trimmed V and J ends, which lost 2 bases and 9 bases, there was a span of 6 bases. Germline V gives CDR1 SGHRS, CDR2 YFSETQ. CDR3 nucleotide sequence: TGCGCCAGCAGCTTAGGGGGTTCACCCCTCCACTTT. This sequence encodes CASSLGGSPLHF.

As regards this clone: A read error may produce the germline difference seen at one junction end. The CDR3 DNA sequence: TGTGCCAGTAGTCCGGGGGGTCATCCCATCTTC. Translation gives CASSPGGHPIF. V is TRBV19 and J is TRBJ1-2; a possible D gene is TRBD1 (5 bases). The CDR3 has 11 residues. Germline assignment: CDR1 LNHDA and CDR2 SQIVND (reference sequence). Together with reference TRBV19 and TRBJ1-2, the CDR3 gives the full variable domain: DGGITQSPKYLFRKEGQNVTLSCEQNLNHDAMYWYRQDPGQGLRLIYYSQIVNDFQKGDIAEGYSVSREKKESFPLTVTSAQKNPTAFYLCASSPGGHPIFGSGTRLTVV.

The chain uses TRBV11-3 and TRBJ1-1, with D unresolved. CDR1 is SGHNT, CDR2 YENEEA, per germline. There are 13 residues in the CDR3. Between the trimmed V and J ends, which lost 0 bases and 1 base, there was a span of 3 bases. CDR3 loop: CASSLEQNTEAFF. Here the CDR3 DNA reads TGTGCCAGCAGCTTAGAGCAGAACACTGAAGCTTTCTTT.